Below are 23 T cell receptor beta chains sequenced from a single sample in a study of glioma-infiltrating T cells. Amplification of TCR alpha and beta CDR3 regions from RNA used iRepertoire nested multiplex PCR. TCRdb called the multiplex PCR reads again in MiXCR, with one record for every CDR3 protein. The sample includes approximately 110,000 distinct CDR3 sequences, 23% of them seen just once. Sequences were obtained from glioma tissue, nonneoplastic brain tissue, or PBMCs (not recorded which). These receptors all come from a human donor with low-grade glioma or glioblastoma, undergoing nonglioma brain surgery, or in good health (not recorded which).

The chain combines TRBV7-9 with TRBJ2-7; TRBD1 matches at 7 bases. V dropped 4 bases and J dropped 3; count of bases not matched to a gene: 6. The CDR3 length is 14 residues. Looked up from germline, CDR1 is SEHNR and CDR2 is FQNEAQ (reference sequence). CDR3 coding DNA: TGTGCCAGCAGCTCGTACAGGGGTTACTACGAGCAGTACTTC. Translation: CASSSYRGYYEQYF. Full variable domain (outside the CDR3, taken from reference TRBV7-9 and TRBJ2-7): DTGVSQNPRHKITKRGQNVTFRCDPISEHNRLYWYRQTLGQGPEFLTYFQNEAQLEKSRLLSDRFSAERPKGSFSTLEIQRTEQGDSAMYLCASSSYRGYYEQYFGPGTRLTVT.

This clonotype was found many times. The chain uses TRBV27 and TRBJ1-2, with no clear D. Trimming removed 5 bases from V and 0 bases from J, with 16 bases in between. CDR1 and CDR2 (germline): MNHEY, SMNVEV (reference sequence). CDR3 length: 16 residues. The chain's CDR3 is CASSPGRGDPNYGYTF. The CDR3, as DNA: TGTGCCAGCAGTCCTGGACGGGGAGACCCTAACTATGGCTACACCTTC.

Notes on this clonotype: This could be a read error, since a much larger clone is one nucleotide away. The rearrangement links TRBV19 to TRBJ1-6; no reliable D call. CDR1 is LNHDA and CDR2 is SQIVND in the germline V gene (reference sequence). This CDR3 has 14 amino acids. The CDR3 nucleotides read TGTGCCAGTAGTCTAGAGACGGAGAATCCACCCCTCCACTTT. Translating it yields CASSLETENPPLHF.

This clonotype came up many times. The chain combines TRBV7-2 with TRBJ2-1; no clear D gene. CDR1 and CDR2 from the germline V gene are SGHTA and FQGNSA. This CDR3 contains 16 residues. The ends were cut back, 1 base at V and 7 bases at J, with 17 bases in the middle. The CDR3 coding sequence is TGTGCCAGCAGCTTAGACTTCGGTTCCATTTGGAATGAGCAGTTCTTC. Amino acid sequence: CASSLDFGSIWNEQFF.

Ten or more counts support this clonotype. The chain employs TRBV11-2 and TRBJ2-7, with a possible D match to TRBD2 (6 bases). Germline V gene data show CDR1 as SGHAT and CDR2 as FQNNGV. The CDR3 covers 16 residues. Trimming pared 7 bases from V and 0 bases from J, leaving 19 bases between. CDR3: CASTERASASSYEQYF. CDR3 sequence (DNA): TGTGCCAGCACCGAGCGGGCTAGCGCTAGCTCCTACGAGCAGTACTTC. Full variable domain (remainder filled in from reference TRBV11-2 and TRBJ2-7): EAGVAQSPRYKIIEKRQSVAFWCNPISGHATLYWYQQILGQGPKLLIQFQNNGVVDDSQLPKDRFSAERLKGVDSTLKIQPAKLEDSAVYLCASTERASASSYEQYFGPGTRLTVT.

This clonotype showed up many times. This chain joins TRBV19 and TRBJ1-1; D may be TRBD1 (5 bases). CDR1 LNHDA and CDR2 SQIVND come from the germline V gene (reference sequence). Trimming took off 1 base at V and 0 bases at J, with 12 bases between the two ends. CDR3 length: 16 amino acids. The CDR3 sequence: CASSIGQGDLNTEAFF. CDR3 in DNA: TGTGCCAGTAGTATAGGGCAGGGAGACTTGAACACTGAAGCTTTCTTT.

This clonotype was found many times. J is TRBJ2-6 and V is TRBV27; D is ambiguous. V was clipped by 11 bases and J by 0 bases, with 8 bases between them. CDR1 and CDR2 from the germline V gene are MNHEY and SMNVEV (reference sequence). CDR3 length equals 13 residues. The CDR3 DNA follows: TGTGCCGCGTCCCCCTCTGGGGCCAACGTCCTGACTTTC. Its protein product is CAASPSGANVLTF.

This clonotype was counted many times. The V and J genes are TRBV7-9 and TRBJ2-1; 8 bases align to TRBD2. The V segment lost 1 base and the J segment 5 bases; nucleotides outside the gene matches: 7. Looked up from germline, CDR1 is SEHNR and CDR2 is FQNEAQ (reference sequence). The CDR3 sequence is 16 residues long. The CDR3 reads CASSLGLQRENNEQFF. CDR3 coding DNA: TGTGCCAGCAGCTTAGGTCTCCAGCGGGAGAACAATGAGCAGTTCTTC.

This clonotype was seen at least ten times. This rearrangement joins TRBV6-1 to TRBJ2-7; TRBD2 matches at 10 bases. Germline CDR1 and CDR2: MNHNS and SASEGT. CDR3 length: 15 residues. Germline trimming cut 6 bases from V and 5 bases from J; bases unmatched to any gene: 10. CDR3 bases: TGTGCCAGCAGATTAGCGGGAGGACTCATTGACGAGCAGTACTTC. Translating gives CASRLAGGLIDEQYF.

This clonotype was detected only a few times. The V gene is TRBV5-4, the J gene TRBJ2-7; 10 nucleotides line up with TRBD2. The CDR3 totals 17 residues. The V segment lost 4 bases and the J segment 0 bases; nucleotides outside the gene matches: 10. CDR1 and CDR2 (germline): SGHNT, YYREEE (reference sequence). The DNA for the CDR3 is TGTGCCAGCAGCCCGCCGGGACTAGCGCCGAGCTCCTACGAGCAGTACTTC. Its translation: CASSPPGLAPSSYEQYF.

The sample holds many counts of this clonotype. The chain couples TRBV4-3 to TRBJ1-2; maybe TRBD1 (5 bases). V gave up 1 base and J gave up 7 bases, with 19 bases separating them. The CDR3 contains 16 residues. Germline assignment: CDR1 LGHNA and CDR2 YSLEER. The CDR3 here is CASSQGPSTPGSGYTF. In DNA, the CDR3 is TGCGCCAGCAGCCAAGGCCCCTCGACCCCAGGGAGTGGCTACACCTTC.

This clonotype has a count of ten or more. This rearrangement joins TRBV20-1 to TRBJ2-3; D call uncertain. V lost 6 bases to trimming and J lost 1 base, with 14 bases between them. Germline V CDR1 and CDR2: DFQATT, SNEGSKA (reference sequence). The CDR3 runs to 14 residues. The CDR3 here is CSAEASQGTDTQYF. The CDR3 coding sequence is TGCAGTGCCGAAGCGTCCCAGGGCACAGATACGCAGTATTTT.

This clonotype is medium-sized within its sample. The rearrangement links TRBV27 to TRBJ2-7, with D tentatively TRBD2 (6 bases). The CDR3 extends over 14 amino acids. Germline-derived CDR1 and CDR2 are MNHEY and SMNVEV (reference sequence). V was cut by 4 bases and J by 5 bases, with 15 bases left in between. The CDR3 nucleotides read TGTGCCAGCAGTTCATTAACGGGAGTGAACGAGCAGTACTTC. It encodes CASSSLTGVNEQYF.

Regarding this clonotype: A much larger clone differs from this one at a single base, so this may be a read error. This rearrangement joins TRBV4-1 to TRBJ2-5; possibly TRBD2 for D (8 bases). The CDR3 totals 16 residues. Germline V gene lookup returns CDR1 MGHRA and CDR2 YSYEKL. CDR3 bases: TGCACCAGCAGCCAAGCGGGAGTAGGGGGCTGGGAGACCCAGTACTTC. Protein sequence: CTSSQAGVGGWETQYF.

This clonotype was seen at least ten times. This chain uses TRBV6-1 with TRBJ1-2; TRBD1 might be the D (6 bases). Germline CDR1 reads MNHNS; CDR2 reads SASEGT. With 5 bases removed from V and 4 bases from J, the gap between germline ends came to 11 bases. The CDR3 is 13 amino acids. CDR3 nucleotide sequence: TGTGCCAGCAGTCAGCAGGGGACCTATGGCTACACCTTC. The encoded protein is CASSQQGTYGYTF.

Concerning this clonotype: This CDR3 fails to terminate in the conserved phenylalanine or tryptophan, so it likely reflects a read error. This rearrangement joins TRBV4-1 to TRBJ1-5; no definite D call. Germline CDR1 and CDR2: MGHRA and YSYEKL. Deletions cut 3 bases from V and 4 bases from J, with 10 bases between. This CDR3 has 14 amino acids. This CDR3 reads CASSQSLGNQPQHP. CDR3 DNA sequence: TGCGCCAGCAGCCAGAGCCTAGGGAATCAGCCCCAGCATCCT.

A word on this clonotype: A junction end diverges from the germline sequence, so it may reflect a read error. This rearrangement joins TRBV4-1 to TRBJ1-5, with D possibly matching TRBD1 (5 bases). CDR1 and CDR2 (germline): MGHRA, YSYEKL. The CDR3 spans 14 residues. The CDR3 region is CASKGAGTNQPQHF. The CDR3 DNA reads TGCGCCAGCAAAGGGGCAGGGACTAATCAGCCACAGCATTTT.

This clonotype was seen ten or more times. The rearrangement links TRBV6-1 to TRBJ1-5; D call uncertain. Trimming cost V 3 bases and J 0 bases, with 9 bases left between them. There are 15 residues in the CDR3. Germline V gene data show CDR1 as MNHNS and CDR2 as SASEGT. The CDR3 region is CASSELADSNQPQHF. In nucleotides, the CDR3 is TGTGCCAGCAGTGAGTTGGCAGATAGCAATCAGCCCCAGCATTTT.

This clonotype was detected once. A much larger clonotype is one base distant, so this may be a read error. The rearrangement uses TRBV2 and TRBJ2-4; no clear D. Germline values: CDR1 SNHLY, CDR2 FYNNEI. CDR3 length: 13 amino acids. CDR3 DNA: TGTGCCAGCAGTCCCCCAGGACGAAACATTGAGTACTTC. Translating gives CASSPPGRNIEYF.

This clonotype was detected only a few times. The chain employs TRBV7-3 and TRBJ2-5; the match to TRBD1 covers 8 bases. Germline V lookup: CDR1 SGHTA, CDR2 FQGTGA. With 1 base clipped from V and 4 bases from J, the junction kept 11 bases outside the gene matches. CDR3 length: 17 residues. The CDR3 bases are TGTGCCAGCAGCTTAATTCCAAAGGCAGGGGGCACAGAGACCCAGTACTTC. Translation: CASSLIPKAGGTETQYF. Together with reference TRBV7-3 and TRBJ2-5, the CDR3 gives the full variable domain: GAGVSQTPSNKVTEKGKYVELRCDPISGHTALYWYRQSLGQGPEFLIYFQGTGAADDSGLPNDRFFAVRPEGSVSTLKIQRTERGDSAVYLCASSLIPKAGGTETQYFGPGTRLLVL.

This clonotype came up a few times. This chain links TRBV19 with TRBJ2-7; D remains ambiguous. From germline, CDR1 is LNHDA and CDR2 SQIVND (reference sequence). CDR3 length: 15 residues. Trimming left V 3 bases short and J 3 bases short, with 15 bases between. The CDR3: CASSIRLTSHYEQYF. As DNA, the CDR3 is TGTGCCAGTAGTATTCGGCTTACGTCTCACTACGAGCAGTACTTC.

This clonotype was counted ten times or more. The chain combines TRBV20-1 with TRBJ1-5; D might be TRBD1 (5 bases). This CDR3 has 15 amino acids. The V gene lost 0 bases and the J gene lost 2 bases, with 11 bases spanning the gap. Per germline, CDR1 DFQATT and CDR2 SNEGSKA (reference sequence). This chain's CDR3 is CSAREAGKRNQPQHF. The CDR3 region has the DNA TGCAGTGCTAGAGAGGCAGGGAAGCGCAATCAGCCCCAGCATTTT.

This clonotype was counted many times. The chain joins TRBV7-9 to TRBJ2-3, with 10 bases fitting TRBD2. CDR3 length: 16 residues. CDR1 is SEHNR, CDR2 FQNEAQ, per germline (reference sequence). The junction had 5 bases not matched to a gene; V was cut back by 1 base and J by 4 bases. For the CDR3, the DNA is TGTGCCAGCAGCTTAGGGACTAGCGGAGACGCAGATACGCAGTATTTT. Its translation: CASSLGTSGDADTQYF.